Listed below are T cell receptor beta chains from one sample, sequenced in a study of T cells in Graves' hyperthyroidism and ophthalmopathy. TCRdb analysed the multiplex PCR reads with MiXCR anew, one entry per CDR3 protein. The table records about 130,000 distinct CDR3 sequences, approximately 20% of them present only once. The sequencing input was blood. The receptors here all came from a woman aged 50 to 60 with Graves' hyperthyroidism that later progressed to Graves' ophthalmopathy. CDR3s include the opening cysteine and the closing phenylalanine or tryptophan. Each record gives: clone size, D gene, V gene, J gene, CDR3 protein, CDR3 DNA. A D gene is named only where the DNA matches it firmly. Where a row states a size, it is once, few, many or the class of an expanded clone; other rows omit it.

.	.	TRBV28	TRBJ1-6	CASSLARGGGSPLHF	TGTGCCAGCAGTTTGGCCAGGGGCGGGGGTTCACCCCTCCACTTT
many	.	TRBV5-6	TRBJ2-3	CASSPEGLGSDTQYF	TGTGCCAGCAGCCCGGAAGGGCTTGGATCTGATACGCAGTATTTT
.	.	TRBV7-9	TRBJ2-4	CASSLTGGGGLAKNIQYF	TGTGCCAGCAGCTTGACGGGCGGCGGGGGCTTAGCCAAAAACATTCAGTACTTC
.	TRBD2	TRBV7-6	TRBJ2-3	CASSLEGGRATDTQYF	TGTGCCAGCAGCTTAGAAGGCGGGAGGGCCACAGATACGCAGTATTTT
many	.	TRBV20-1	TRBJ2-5	CSARLGQETQYF	TGCAGTGCTAGACTTGGGCAAGAGACCCAGTACTTC
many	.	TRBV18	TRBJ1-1	CASSPQGNTEAFF	TGTGCCAGCAGCCCCCAGGGGAACACTGAAGCTTTCTTT
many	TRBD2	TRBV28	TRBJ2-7	CASLGTSGYEQYF	TGTGCCAGCCTGGGAACTAGCGGCTACGAGCAGTACTTC
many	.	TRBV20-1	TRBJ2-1	CSALGPFSYNEQFF	TGCAGTGCTCTAGGTCCATTTTCCTACAATGAGCAGTTCTTC
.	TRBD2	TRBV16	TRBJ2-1	CASSQSREGRYNEQFF	TGTGCCAGCAGCCAATCTCGGGAGGGGAGGTACAATGAGCAGTTCTTC
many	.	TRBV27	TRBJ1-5	CASSSGTGNQPQHF	TGTGCCAGCAGTTCGGGGACGGGCAATCAGCCCCAGCATTTT
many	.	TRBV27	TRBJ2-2	CASHRGVGELFF	TGTGCCAGTCATCGAGGGGTCGGGGAGCTGTTTTTT